Presented here are 12 T cell receptor beta chains from one specimen sequenced in a study of cytomegalovirus exposure and HLA in healthy donors. Use of 60 Vbeta and 13 Jbeta primers characterized the PCR. Data came from immunoSEQ multiplex PCR; TCRdb stores just in-frame clones and leaves some out. The sample holds some 200,000 clones, less than 85% seen once. The sample comprised PBMCs. Receptor source: a boy aged 5-17 years in good health and CMV-seronegative.

The chain has TRBV6-1 and TRBJ2-6; D might be TRBD1 (5 bases). V was clipped by 4 bases and J by 4 bases, with 11 bases between them. The CDR3 has 15 amino acids. The V gene's germline CDR1 is MNHNS and CDR2 SASEGT. CDR3 in amino acids: CASSVRDSGANVLTF. The CDR3, as DNA: TGTGCCAGCAGTGTCAGGGATTCAGGGGCCAACGTCCTGACTTTC.

The chain employs TRBV11-3 and TRBJ1-1; TRBD1 might be the D (6 bases). The V end lost 5 bases, the J end lost 1 base, and 8 bases lay between the germline ends. This CDR3 spans 13 amino acids. The V gene's germline CDR1 is SGHNT and CDR2 YENEEA. The CDR3 region is CASSVTGNTEAFF. The CDR3 region has the DNA TGTGCCAGCAGCGTGACAGGGAACACTGAAGCTTTCTTT. Variable domain in full (rest from reference TRBV11-3 and TRBJ1-1): EAGVVQSPRYKIIEKKQPVAFWCNPISGHNTLYWYLQNLGQGPELLIRYENEEAVDDSQLPKDRFSAERLKGVDSTLKIQPAELGDSAVYLCASSVTGNTEAFFGQGTRLTVV.

The chain employs TRBV13 and TRBJ1-3; unclear D gene. This CDR3 has 14 amino acids. Germline values: CDR1 PRHDT, CDR2 FYEKMQ (reference sequence). Trimming pared 4 bases from V and 1 base from J, leaving 8 bases between. The CDR3 loop reads CASSSWESGNTIYF. The CDR3 nucleotides read TGTGCCAGCAGCTCTTGGGAGTCTGGAAACACCATATATTTT.

This clone was detected only a few times. This chain uses TRBV7-9 with TRBJ1-1; D is perhaps TRBD1 (5 bases). Germline assignment: CDR1 SEHNR and CDR2 FQNEAQ (reference sequence). Trimming stripped 2 bases from V and 7 bases from J, with 20 bases between. This CDR3 spans 16 amino acids. CDR3 nucleotide sequence: TGTGCCAGCAGCTTATCCACCCCGAATAGGGGAATTGAAGCTTTCTTT. It is translated as CASSLSTPNRGIEAFF.

This rearrangement joins TRBV28 to TRBJ1-2, with D hard to call. V shed 4 bases and J shed 8 bases, with 17 bases lying between them. Germline V gene data show CDR1 as MDHEN and CDR2 as SYDVKM. The CDR3 is 14 amino acids. In nucleotides, the CDR3 is TGTGCCAGCAGTTCAGCCCCTCGAGGGATCGGCTACACCTTC. Its protein is CASSSAPRGIGYTF.

This chain links TRBV5-6 with TRBJ1-2; 8 bases align to TRBD1. The length of the CDR3 is 17 residues. J gave up 8 bases and V 0 bases, and 15 bases lay outside the gene matches. Germline CDR1 and CDR2: SGHDT and YYEEEE. The CDR3 loop is CASSLAPYRGFGDGYTF. As DNA, the CDR3 is TGTGCCAGCAGCTTGGCGCCATACAGGGGGTTCGGAGACGGCTACACCTTC.

V and J are TRBV7-2 and TRBJ1-2, with a possible D match to TRBD1 (6 bases). Trimming shortened V by 5 bases and J by 6 bases, and 16 bases separated the two germline ends. CDR1 is SGHTA and CDR2 is FQGNSA in the germline V gene. This CDR3 has 14 residues. CDR3 amino acids: CASSTGQSVDGYTF. The CDR3, as DNA: TGTGCCAGCAGCACCGGACAGTCGGTAGATGGCTACACCTTC.

This rearrangement joins TRBV19 to TRBJ2-3; 9 nucleotides align to TRBD1. The CDR3 totals 14 residues. The germline gives CDR1 LNHDA, CDR2 SQIVND (reference sequence). The junction had 4 bases not matched to a gene; V was cut back by 6 bases and J by 3 bases. The CDR3 DNA is TGTGCCAGTAGACAACAGGGGGCGACAGATACGCAGTATTTT. Its protein is CASRQQGATDTQYF.

The V and J genes are TRBV6-5 and TRBJ2-5; 7 bases are shared with TRBD1. Matching the DNA end better, TRBJ2-7 makes the J call doubtful. The germline gives CDR1 MNHEY, CDR2 SVGAGI. The CDR3 runs to 13 residues. CDR3 in DNA: TGTGCCAGCAGTTACAGGGGGCTCAACGAGCAGTACTTC. Protein: CASSYRGLNEQYF.

This clone was observed a few times. V usage is TRBV11-2 and J usage is TRBJ2-7; 9 bases match TRBD2. The CDR3 loop spans 18 amino acids. The germline V gene has CDR1 SGHAT and CDR2 FQNNGV. Trimming at V came to 5 bases and at J to 2 bases, leaving 16 bases not matched to a gene. CDR3 bases: TGTGCCAGCAGCCCCAACCGCCGACAGCGGGGGGACCCCTACGAGCAGTACTTC. Residues: CASSPNRRQRGDPYEQYF.

This clone was seen a few times. The chain combines TRBV10-3 with TRBJ2-7; TRBD1 agrees at 8 bases. With V trimmed by 7 bases and J by 2 bases, 4 bases remained unmatched. The CDR3 has 13 amino acids. Germline CDR1 ENHRY, CDR2 SYGVKD. CDR3 loop: CAIKDRGPYEQYF. The CDR3 DNA is TGTGCCATCAAAGACAGGGGCCCCTACGAGCAGTACTTC.

The J gene is TRBJ2-2, the V gene TRBV7-8; possibly TRBD2 for D (7 bases). CDR3 length: 18 residues. Germline V gene lookup returns CDR1 SGHVS and CDR2 FQNEAQ. The ends were cut back, 2 bases at V and 0 bases at J, with 16 bases in the middle. The CDR3 region is CASSLRGGGFANTGELFF. CDR3 sequence (DNA): TGTGCCAGCAGCTTACGAGGGGGAGGGTTCGCGAACACCGGGGAGCTGTTTTTT.